This is a list of T cell receptor beta chains from one sample in a study of shared T cell receptors in the human thymus. Clones were read by immunoSEQ multiplex PCR, and TCRdb kept only the in-frame ones, dropping some. The data hold about 660,000 clones, with over 75% observed a single time. The sample also formed part of further work on human thymus T cells.

Specimen: thymocytes. The receptors here all came from a boy less than two years old with a congenital heart defect. The CDR3 runs from the conserved cysteine through the conserved F or W. D genes are given only for firm matches. The size field is filled for only some rows; it gives once, few, many or a size class.

v_gene	abundance	j_gene	d_gene	CDR3aa	CDR3nt
TRBV27	NA	TRBJ2-3	TRBD1	CASRDSHTDTQYF	TGTGCCAGCCGGGACAGTCACACAGATACGCAGTATTTT
TRBV14	NA	TRBJ2-7	TRBD1	CASSQVDRGHEQYF	TGTGCCAGCAGCCAAGTGGACAGGGGGCACGAGCAGTACTTC
TRBV4-3	NA	TRBJ2-3	NA	CASSQDKARVTDTQYF	TGCGCCAGCAGCCAAGATAAGGCGCGGGTCACAGATACGCAGTATTTT
TRBV4-3	once	TRBJ2-3	NA	CASSQDDRPTDTQYF	TGCGCCAGCAGCCAAGATGACAGGCCCACAGATACGCAGTATTTT
TRBV4-1	NA	TRBJ2-7	TRBD2	CASSPGLAGESYEQYF	TGCGCCAGCAGCCCGGGACTAGCGGGAGAATCCTACGAGCAGTACTTC
TRBV25-1	NA	TRBJ2-7	NA	CASSDRQGRAYEQYF	TGTGCCAGCAGTGATAGACAGGGGAGGGCCTACGAGCAGTACTTC
TRBV28	NA	TRBJ2-2	TRBD2	CASSQTAGLTNTGELFF	TGTGCCAGCAGTCAGACGGCGGGACTAACGAACACCGGGGAGCTGTTTTTT
TRBV28	NA	TRBJ2-7	TRBD1	CASSSGTGDNEQYF	TGTGCCAGCAGTTCGGGGACAGGGGATAACGAGCAGTACTTC
TRBV2	NA	TRBJ2-1	NA	CASRPEERGNEQFF	TGTGCCAGCAGGCCCGAGGAGAGGGGGAATGAGCAGTTCTTC
TRBV7-8	NA	TRBJ2-3	TRBD2	CASSLGGLGTDTQYF	TGTGCCAGCAGCTTAGGGGGACTAGGCACAGATACGCAGTATTTT
TRBV19	NA	TRBJ2-2	NA	CASSGRTVVTSAGELFF	TGTGCCAGTAGTGGCCGGACAGTCGTTACAAGCGCCGGGGAGCTGTTTTTT
TRBV5-5	few	TRBJ1-4	NA	CASSVREANEKLFF	TGTGCTAGCTCGGTCCGGGAAGCTAATGAAAAACTGTTTTTT
TRBV7-9	NA	TRBJ2-3	TRBD2	CASSLGLAGGPTDTQYF	TGTGCCAGCAGCTTGGGACTAGCGGGAGGGCCCACAGATACGCAGTATTTT
TRBV10-3	NA	TRBJ2-7	NA	CAISESREGGTGYEQYF	TGTGCCATCAGTGAGTCGCGGGAGGGTGGGACAGGCTACGAGCAGTACTTC
TRBV6-6	NA	TRBJ2-3	TRBD1	CASSYRTGRTDTQYF	TGTGCCAGCAGTTACAGGACAGGTCGCACAGATACGCAGTATTTT
TRBV19	NA	TRBJ2-5	TRBD2	CASSWGSGSSETQYF	TGTGCCAGTAGTTGGGGGAGCGGGAGCAGCGAGACCCAGTACTTC
TRBV11-2	NA	TRBJ1-4	NA	CASSFRGFGKLFF	TGTGCCAGCAGCTTCCGGGGATTCGGAAAACTGTTTTTT
TRBV11-2	NA	TRBJ2-5	NA	CASSGATVPDRRTQYF	TGTGCCAGCAGCGGGGCGACAGTGCCGGACCGCCGGACCCAGTACTTC